This TCR beta chain appears in the sequencing data of a study of blood T cell repertoires in COVID-19. This CDR3 is built from 15 residues. Germline V CDR1 and CDR2: LNHDA, SQIVND (reference sequence). The ends were cut back, 4 bases at V and 1 base at J, with 13 bases in the middle. Produced via immunoSEQ multiplex PCR; TCRdb's table is partial and in-frame only. The sample includes just over 70,000 clones, 60% to 75% seen only once; the top ten take 35%. Sequencing was done on a sample of peripheral blood. This TCR came from a woman aged 70-85 years with acute or convalescent COVID-19. The rearrangement links TRBV19 to TRBJ1-2, with D possibly being TRBD1 (6 bases). This CDR3 is CASSRLEGVNYGYTF. Written as DNA, the CDR3 is TGTGCCAGTAGTAGACTTGAGGGGGTTAACTATGGCTACACCTTC.